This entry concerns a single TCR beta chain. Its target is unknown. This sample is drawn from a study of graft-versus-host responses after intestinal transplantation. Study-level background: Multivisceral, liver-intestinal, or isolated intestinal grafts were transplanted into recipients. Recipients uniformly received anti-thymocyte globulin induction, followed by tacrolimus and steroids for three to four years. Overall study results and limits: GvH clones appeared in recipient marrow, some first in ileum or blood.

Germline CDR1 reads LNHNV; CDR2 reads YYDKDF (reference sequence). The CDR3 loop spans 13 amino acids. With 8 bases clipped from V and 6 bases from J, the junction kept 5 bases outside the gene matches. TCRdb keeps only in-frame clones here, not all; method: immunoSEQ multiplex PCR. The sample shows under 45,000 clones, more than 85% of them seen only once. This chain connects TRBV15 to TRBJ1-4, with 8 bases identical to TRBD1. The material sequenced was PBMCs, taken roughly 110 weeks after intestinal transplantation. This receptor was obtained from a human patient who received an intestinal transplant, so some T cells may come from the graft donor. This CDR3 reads CATAPDRDEKLFF. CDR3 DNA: TGTGCCACCGCGCCGGACAGGGATGAAAAACTGTTTTTT.